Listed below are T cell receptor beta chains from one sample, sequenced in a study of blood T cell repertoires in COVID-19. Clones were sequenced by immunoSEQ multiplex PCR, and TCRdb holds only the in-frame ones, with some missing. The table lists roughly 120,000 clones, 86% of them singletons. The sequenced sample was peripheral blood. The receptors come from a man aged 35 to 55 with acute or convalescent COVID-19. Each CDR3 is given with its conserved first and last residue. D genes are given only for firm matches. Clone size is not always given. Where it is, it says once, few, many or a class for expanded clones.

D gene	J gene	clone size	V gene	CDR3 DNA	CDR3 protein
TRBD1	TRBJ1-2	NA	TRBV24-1	TGTGCCACCAGTGCAGGGGGCCCCCTTTATGGCTACACCTTC	CATSAGGPLYGYTF
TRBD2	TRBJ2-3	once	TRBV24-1	TGTGCCACCAGTCCCGGGACTAGCGGGTGGGGCACAGATACGCAGTATTTT	CATSPGTSGWGTDTQYF
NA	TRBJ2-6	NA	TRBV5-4	TGTGCCAGCAGCTTGGGCAGGGCACCTGGGGCCAACGTCCTGACTTTC	CASSLGRAPGANVLTF
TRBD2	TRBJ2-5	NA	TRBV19	TGTGCCAGTAGCGGGACTAGCGGGAGCGAGACCCAGTACTTC	CASSGTSGSETQYF
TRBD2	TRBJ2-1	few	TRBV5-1	TGCGCCAGCAGCTTGGGCCCGGGACTAGCGAACAATGAGCAGTTCTTC	CASSLGPGLANNEQFF
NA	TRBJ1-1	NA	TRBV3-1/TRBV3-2	TGTGCCAGCAGCCAAGATCTGGCAAACAGAGAAGCTTTCTTT	CASSQDLANREAFF
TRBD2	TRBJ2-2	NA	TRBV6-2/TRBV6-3	TGTGCCAGCAGTACCCCCTCCGCCTTTCGGGGCGGGGGGGCGGTAGGGGAGCTGTTTTTT	CASSTPSAFRGGGAVGELFF
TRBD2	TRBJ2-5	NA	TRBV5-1	TGCGCCAGCAGCTCCGGGACCGCGGGGGAGGAGACCCAGTACTTC	CASSSGTAGEETQYF
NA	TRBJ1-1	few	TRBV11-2	TGTGCCAGCAGCCTGAGGAGGGGCGCGAACACTGAAGCTTTCTTT	CASSLRRGANTEAFF
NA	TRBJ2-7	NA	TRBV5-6	TGTGCCAGCAGCTTGGGCCTTGCGCCCTACGAGCAGTACTTC	CASSLGLAPYEQYF
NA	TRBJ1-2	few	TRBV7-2	TGTGCCAGCAGCCCCCCCGGGGGGAACTATGGCTACACCTTC	CASSPPGGNYGYTF
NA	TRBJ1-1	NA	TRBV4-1	TGCGCCAGCAGCCAAAGGACAGTTATTGGCACTGAAGCTTTCTTT	CASSQRTVIGTEAFF
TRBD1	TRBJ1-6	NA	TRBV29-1	TGCAGCGTTGGGACAGGGCATGCTAATTCACCCCTCCACTTT	CSVGTGHANSPLHF
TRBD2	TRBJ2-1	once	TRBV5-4	TGTGCCAGCGGTCGAAAAAGCGGGAGCGATGAGCAGTTCTTC	CASGRKSGSDEQFF
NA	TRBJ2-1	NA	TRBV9	TGTGCCAGCAGCTCCCCAGGTAGCGGCCCGCAGGAAACGTTCTTC	CASSSPGSGPQETFF
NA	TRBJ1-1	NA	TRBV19	TGTGCCAGTAGTATAACGGGAGTGAGGGACACTGAAGCTTTCTTT	CASSITGVRDTEAFF
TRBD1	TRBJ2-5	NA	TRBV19	TGTGCCAGTAGTAAAGTTACCGGGACAGAACAAGAGACCCAGTACTTC	CASSKVTGTEQETQYF
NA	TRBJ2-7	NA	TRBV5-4	TGTGCCAGCAGCCGGGACTCAGGGAGGGAGCAGTACTTC	CASSRDSGREQYF
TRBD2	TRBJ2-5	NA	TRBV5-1	TGCGCCAGCAGCTTGAGGCTAGCGGGAGGAACACAAGAGACCCAGTACTTC	CASSLRLAGGTQETQYF
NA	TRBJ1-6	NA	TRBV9	TGTGCCAGCAGCGTAGGGGACACTATGGATTCACCCCTCCACTTT	CASSVGDTMDSPLHF
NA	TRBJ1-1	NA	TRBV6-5	TGTGCCAGCAGTATTCCAGGGGAAGCTTTCTTT	CASSIPGEAFF
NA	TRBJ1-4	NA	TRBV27	TGTGCCAGCAGAAAAGTCGGGGACACGCCGACTCAGAAACTGTTTTTT	CASRKVGDTPTQKLFF
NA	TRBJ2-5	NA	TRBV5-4	TGTGCCAGCAGCAGTCGACAGAACGGAGAGACCCAGTACTTC	CASSSRQNGETQYF
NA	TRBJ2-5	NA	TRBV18	TGTGCCAGCTCACCCCGGACTACCCGAGAGACCCAGTACTTC	CASSPRTTRETQYF
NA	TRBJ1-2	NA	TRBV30	TGTGCCTGGAGCCCCTTGGGGTCGGGGTATGGCTACACCTTC	CAWSPLGSGYGYTF
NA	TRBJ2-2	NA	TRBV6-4	TGTGCCAGCAGTGACGGGCTAGGGGACACCGGGGAGCTGTTTTTT	CASSDGLGDTGELFF
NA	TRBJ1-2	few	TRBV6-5	TGTGCCAGCAGTAGTTCACAGGCGCCCTATGGCTACACCTTC	CASSSSQAPYGYTF
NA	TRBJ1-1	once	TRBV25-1	TGTGCCAGCAGTGAGGGAGGGTACACTGAAGCTTTCTTT	CASSEGGYTEAFF
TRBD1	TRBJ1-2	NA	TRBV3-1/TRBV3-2	TGTGCCAGCAGCCAAGGATTATACAGGGGTTTTTATGGCTACACCTTC	CASSQGLYRGFYGYTF
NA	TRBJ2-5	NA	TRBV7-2	TGTGCCAGCAGCCGTGACAGAATCCAAGAGACCCAGTACTTC	CASSRDRIQETQYF
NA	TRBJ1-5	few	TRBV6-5	TGTGCCAGCAAATTTGGAGGATTCAATCAGCCCCAGCATTTT	CASKFGGFNQPQHF
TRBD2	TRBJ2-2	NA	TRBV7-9	TGTGCCAGCGAAAAAAGTGCGGGAGTGAACACCGGGGAGCTGTTTTTT	CASEKSAGVNTGELFF
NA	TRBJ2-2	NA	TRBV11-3	TGTGCCAGCAGCTTAGGTGCGTCCGCCGGCGGGGAGCTGTTTTTT	CASSLGASAGGELFF
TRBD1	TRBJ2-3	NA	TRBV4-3	TGCGCCAGCAGCCCTCGGACAGGGGTCACAGATACGCAGTATTTT	CASSPRTGVTDTQYF
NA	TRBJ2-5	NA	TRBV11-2	TGTGCCAGCAGCTTCGAGCGAACGATCCAAGAGACCCAGTACTTC	CASSFERTIQETQYF
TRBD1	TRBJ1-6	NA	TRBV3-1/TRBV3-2	TGTGCCAGCAGCCAAGACGACAGGGAATCTTCACCCCTCCACTTT	CASSQDDRESSPLHF
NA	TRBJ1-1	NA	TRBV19	TGTGCCAGTAGTATCCCATTGAACACTGAAGCTTTCTTT	CASSIPLNTEAFF
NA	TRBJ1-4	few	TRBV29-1	TGCAGCGTTGGGCAGGGTTGGGAAAAACTGTTTTTT	CSVGQGWEKLFF
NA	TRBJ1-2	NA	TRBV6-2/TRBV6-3	TGTGCCAGCAGTTACACCGGGAACTATGGCTACACCTTC	CASSYTGNYGYTF
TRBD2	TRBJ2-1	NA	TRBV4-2	TGTGCCAGCAGCATACTAGCGGGAGGGCGGGAGCAGTTCTTC	CASSILAGGREQFF
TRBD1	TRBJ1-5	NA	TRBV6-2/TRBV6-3	TGTGCCAGCAGCCTTACAGGGGTCAGTCAGCCCCAGCATTTT	CASSLTGVSQPQHF
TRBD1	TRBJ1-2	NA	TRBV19	TGTGCCAGTAGTACAGGGGGCTATGGCTACACCTTC	CASSTGGYGYTF
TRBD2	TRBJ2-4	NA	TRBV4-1	TGCGCCAGCAGCCAAGATCCGGGGACTAGCGTAGGCAAAAACATTCAGTACTTC	CASSQDPGTSVGKNIQYF
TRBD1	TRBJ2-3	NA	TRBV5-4	TGTGCCAGCAGACCAGGGGGCGCGGGCACAGATACGCAGTATTTT	CASRPGGAGTDTQYF
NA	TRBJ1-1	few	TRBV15	TGTGCCACCAGCAGACCTCCGGGGAATGAAGCTTTCTTT	CATSRPPGNEAFF
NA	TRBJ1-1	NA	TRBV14	TGTGCCAGCAGCCAAGTTTCCTGGCCGAACACTGAAGCTTTCTTT	CASSQVSWPNTEAFF
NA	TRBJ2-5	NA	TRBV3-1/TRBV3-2	TGTGCCAGCAGCCAAATCGACTCGTACCAAGAGACCCAGTACTTC	CASSQIDSYQETQYF
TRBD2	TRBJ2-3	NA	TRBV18	TGTGCCAGCTCCCCGGGACTAGCGGGAGAGGATACGCAGTATTTT	CASSPGLAGEDTQYF
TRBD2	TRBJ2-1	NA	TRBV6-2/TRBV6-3	TGTGCCAGCAGTCGGGGAGGGATCCTCTACAATGAGCAGTTCTTC	CASSRGGILYNEQFF
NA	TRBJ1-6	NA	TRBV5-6	TGTGCCAGCAGCCCGGGTCGTGACGCCTATAATTCACCCCTCCACTTT	CASSPGRDAYNSPLHF